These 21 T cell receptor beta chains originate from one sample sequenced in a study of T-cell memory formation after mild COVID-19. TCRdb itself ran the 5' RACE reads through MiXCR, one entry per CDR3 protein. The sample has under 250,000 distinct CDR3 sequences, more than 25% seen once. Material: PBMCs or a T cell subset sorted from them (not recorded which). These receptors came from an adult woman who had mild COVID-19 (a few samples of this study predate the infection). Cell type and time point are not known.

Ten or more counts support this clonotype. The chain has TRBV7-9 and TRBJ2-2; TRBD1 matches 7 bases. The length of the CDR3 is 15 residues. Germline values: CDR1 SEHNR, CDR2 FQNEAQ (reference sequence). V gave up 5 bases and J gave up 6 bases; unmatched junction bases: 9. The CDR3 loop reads CASSRQTGTPGELFF. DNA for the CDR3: TGTGCCAGCAGCCGACAGACAGGGACCCCCGGGGAGCTGTTTTTT.

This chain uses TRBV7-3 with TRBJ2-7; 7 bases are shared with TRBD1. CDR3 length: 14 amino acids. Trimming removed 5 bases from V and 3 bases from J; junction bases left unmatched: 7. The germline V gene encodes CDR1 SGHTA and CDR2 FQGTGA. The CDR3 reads CASSPGGPRYEQYF. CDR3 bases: TGTGCCAGCAGCCCAGGGGGTCCTCGCTACGAGCAGTACTTC.

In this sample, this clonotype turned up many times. CDR3: CASSQAASAPYNEQFF. CDR3 nucleotides: TGTGCCAGCAGCCAAGCAGCTAGCGCTCCCTACAATGAGCAGTTCTTC. The chain joins TRBV3-1 to TRBJ2-1, with a tentative D call TRBD2 (6 bases). Germline CDR1 is LGHDT and CDR2 is YNNKEL (reference sequence). V lost 1 base and J lost 2, with 12 bases in between. This CDR3 spans 16 amino acids.

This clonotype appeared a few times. The CDR3 DNA is TGTGCCAGTAGTATAGTCTCGAGCTACGAGCAGTACTTC. It yields the protein CASSIVSSYEQYF. This rearrangement joins TRBV19 to TRBJ2-7; no firm D call. Deletions cut 1 base from V and 3 bases from J, with 7 bases between. Germline-derived CDR1 and CDR2 are LNHDA and SQIVND (reference sequence). CDR3 length: 13 residues.

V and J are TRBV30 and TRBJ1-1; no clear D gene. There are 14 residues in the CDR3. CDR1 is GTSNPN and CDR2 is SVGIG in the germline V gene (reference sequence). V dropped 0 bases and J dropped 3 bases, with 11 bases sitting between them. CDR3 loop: CAWSVGPGYTEAFF. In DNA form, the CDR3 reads TGTGCCTGGAGTGTAGGGCCGGGGTACACTGAAGCTTTCTTT.

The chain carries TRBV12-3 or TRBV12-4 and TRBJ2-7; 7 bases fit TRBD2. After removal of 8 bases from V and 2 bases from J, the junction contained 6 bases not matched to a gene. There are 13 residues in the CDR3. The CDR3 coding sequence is TGTGCCAGCCGGGCTAGCGGCGCCTACGAGCAGTACTTC. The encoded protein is CASRASGAYEQYF.

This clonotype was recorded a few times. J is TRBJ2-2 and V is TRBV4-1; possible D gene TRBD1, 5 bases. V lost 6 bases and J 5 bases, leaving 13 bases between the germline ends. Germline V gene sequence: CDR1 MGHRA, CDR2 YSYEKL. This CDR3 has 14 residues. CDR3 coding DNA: TGCGCCAGCAGACCCCAGGGATCGACCGGGGAGCTGTTTTTT. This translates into CASRPQGSTGELFF.

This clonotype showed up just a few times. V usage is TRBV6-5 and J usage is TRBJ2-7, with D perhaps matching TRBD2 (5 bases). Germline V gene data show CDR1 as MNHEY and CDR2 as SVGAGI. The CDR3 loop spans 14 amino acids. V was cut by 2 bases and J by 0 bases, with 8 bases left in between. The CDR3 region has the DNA TGTGCCAGCAGTTACCCCGGAGGCTCCTACGAGCAGTACTTC. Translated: CASSYPGGSYEQYF.

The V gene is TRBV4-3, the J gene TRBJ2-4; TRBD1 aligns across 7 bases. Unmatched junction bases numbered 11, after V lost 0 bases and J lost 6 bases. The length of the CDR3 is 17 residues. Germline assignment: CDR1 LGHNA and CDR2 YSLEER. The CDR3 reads CASSQDGWDRDINIQYF. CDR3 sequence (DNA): TGCGCCAGCAGCCAAGACGGGTGGGACAGAGACATAAACATTCAGTACTTC.

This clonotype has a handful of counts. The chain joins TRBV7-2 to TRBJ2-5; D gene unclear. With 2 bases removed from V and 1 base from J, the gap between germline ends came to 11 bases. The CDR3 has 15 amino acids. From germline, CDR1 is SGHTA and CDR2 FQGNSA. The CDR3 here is CASSLLTYIQETQYF. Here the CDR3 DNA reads TGTGCCAGCAGCTTACTAACATACATCCAAGAGACCCAGTACTTC.

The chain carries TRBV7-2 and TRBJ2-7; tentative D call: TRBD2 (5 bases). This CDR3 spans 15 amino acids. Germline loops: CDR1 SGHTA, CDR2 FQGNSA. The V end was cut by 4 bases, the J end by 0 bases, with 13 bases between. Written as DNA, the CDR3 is TGTGCCAGCAGCTCGCGGATGGGGAGCTCCTACGAGCAGTACTTC. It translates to CASSSRMGSSYEQYF. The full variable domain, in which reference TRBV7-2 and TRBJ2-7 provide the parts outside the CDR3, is GAGVSQSPSNKVTEKGKDVELRCDPISGHTALYWYRQSLGQGLEFLIYFQGNSAPDKSGLPSDRFSAERTGGSVSTLTIQRTQQEDSAVYLCASSSRMGSSYEQYFGPGTRLTVT.

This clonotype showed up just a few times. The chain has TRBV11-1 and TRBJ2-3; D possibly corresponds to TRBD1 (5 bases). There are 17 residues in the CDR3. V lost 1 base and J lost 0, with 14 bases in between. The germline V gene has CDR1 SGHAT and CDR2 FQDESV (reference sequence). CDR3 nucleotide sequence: TGTGCCAGCAGCTTAGGACAGTGGACGGATAGCACAGATACGCAGTATTTT. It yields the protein CASSLGQWTDSTDTQYF. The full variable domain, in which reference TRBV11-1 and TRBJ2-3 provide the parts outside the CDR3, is EAEVAQSPRYKITEKSQAVAFWCDPISGHATLYWYRQILGQGPELLVQFQDESVVDDSQLPKDRFSAERLKGVDSTLKIQPAELGDSAMYLCASSLGQWTDSTDTQYFGPGTRLTVL.

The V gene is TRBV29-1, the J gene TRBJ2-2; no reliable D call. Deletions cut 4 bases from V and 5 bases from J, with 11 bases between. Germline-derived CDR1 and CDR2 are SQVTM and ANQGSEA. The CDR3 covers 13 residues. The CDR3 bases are TGCAGCGTTGTTCCGAGTACGACCGGGGAGCTGTTTTTT. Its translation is CSVVPSTTGELFF.

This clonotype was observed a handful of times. This chain's CDR3 is CASSSLGSYNEQFF. CDR3 nucleotides: TGTGCCAGCAGCTCCTTAGGCAGCTACAATGAGCAGTTCTTC. This chain joins TRBV7-9 and TRBJ2-1, with D unclear. Per germline, CDR1 SEHNR and CDR2 FQNEAQ (reference sequence). The germline V and J ends were trimmed by 4 bases and 3 bases, with 10 bases remaining between them. There are 14 residues in the CDR3.

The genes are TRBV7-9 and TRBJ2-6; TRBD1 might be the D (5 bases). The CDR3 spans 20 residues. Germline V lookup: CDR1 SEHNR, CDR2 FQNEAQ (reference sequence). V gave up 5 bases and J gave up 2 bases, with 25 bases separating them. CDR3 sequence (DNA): TGTGCCAGCAGCCTAAACGCTGGGGCGCTTATCGTCCCTGGGGCCAACGTCCTGACTTTC. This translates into CASSLNAGALIVPGANVLTF.

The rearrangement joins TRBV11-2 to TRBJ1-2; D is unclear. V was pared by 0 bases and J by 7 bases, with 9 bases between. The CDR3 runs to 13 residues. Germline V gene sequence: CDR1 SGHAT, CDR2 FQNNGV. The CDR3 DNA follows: TGTGCCAGCAGCTTAGATTCGAGGAGTGGCTACACCTTC. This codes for CASSLDSRSGYTF. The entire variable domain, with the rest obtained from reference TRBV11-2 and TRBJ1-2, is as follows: EAGVAQSPRYKIIEKRQSVAFWCNPISGHATLYWYQQILGQGPKLLIQFQNNGVVDDSQLPKDRFSAERLKGVDSTLKIQPAKLEDSAVYLCASSLDSRSGYTFGSGTRLTVV.

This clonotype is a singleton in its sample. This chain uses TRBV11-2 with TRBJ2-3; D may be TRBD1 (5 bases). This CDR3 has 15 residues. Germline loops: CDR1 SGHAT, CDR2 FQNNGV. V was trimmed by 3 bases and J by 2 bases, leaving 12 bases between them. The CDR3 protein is CASSFRAPDTDTQYF. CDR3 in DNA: TGTGCCAGCAGCTTCAGGGCTCCGGACACAGATACGCAGTATTTT.

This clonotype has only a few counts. The DNA for the CDR3 is TGCGCCAGCAGCTTGGGAGGACAGGGCGGGAGTAGGACCCAGTACTTC. This gives the protein CASSLGGQGGSRTQYF. This chain joins TRBV5-1 and TRBJ2-5; D possibly corresponds to TRBD1 (8 bases). Germline CDR1 reads SGHRS; CDR2 reads YFSETQ. The V and J ends lost 0 bases and 7 bases respectively, with 19 bases between them. The CDR3 covers 16 residues.

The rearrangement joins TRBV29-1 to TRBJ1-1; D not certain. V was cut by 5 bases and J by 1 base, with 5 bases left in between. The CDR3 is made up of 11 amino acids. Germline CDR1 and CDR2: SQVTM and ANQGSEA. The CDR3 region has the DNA TGCAGCGTTAGGGAGAACACTGAAGCTTTCTTT. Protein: CSVRENTEAFF.

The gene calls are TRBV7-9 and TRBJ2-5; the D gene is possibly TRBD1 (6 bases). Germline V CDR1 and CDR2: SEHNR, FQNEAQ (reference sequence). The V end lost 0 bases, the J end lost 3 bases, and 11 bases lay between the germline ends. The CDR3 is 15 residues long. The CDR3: CASSLAQDRKETQYF. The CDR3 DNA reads TGTGCCAGCAGCTTAGCGCAGGACAGAAAAGAGACCCAGTACTTC.

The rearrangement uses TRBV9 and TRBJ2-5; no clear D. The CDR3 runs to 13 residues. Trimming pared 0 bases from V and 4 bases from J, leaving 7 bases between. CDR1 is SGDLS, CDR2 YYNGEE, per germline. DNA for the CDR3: TGTGCCAGCAGCGTAGGGTCTACAGAGACCCAGTACTTC. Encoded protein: CASSVGSTETQYF. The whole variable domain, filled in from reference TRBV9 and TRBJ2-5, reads DSGVTQTPKHLITATGQRVTLRCSPRSGDLSVYWYQQSLDQGLQFLIQYYNGEERAKGNILERFSAQQFPDLHSELNLSSLELGDSALYFCASSVGSTETQYFGPGTRLLVL.